This T cell receptor beta chain was found in a study of identical twins. Each CDR3 protein gets one entry after TCRdb re-called the 5' RACE reads with MiXCR. The sample carries around 340,000 distinct CDR3 sequences, 8.5% to 10% recorded once. The CDR3 is 13 amino acids. Germline-derived CDR1 and CDR2 are SEHNR and FQNEAQ (reference sequence). The ends were cut back, 3 bases at V and 6 bases at J, with 11 bases in the middle. The chain employs TRBV7-9 and TRBJ1-1, with D perhaps TRBD1 (5 bases). The specimen was naive T cells sorted from blood. The TCR was taken from a woman between 45 and 65 years old in good health. As DNA, the CDR3 is TGTGCCAGCAGCTTTTTGCGGGGCGCTGAAGCTTTCTTT. Amino acids: CASSFLRGAEAFF.